The 23 T cell receptor beta chains given below trace back to one sample, sequenced in a study of identical twins. TCRdb reprocessed the 5' RACE reads via MiXCR and lists one record per CDR3 protein. This sample has some 500,000 distinct CDR3 sequences, with 14% found just once. Separately, the same data were catalogued under a study of yellow fever vaccine responses in identical twins.

The specimen sequenced was CD4+ T cells sorted from blood. The origin of the receptors is a woman under 30 in good health.

The chain couples TRBV20-1 to TRBJ2-1; 8 nucleotides align to TRBD2. The CDR3 contains 17 residues. Trimming at V came to 1 base and at J to 2 bases, leaving 10 bases not matched to a gene. Germline V lookup: CDR1 DFQATT, CDR2 SNEGSKA (reference sequence). The CDR3 DNA is TGCAGTGCTAGAGGTATATTTAGCGGGAATGCCTACAATGAGCAGTTCTTC. It yields the protein CSARGIFSGNAYNEQFF.

J is TRBJ1-4 and V is TRBV12-3 or TRBV12-4; D call uncertain. V dropped 5 bases and J dropped 1 base, with 14 bases sitting between them. This CDR3 comprises 16 residues. The CDR3 coding sequence is TGTGCCAGCAGTCTTACCGTCGGGGAAACTAATGAAAAACTGTTTTTT. Its protein is CASSLTVGETNEKLFF.

The rearrangement uses TRBV5-5 and TRBJ2-1; no clear D. CDR3 length equals 11 residues. Deletions cut 8 bases from V and 7 bases from J, with 10 bases between. Germline V gene data show CDR1 as SGHKS and CDR2 as YYEKEE (reference sequence). The CDR3 protein is CASHLRNEQFF. The CDR3 nucleotides read TGTGCCAGTCATTTAAGGAATGAGCAGTTCTTC.

This clonotype was observed a handful of times. The chain has TRBV5-1 and TRBJ2-7, with D possibly being TRBD2 (5 bases). The CDR3 length is 15 residues. Trimming removed 0 bases from V and 2 bases from J, with 12 bases in between. The germline V gene encodes CDR1 SGHRS and CDR2 YFSETQ. Here the CDR3 DNA reads TGCGCCAGCAGCTTGGCGGCGACTAAGGCCTACGAGCAGTACTTC. Its translation is CASSLAATKAYEQYF.

This chain links TRBV28 with TRBJ2-7, with 7 bases identical to TRBD1. The CDR3 is 15 residues long. Germline trimming cut 5 bases from V and 3 bases from J; bases unmatched to any gene: 10. Germline V gene data show CDR1 as MDHEN and CDR2 as SYDVKM. The DNA of the CDR3 is TGTGCCAGCAGTCCCAGACAGGGTAGCTTCTACGAGCAGTACTTC. Residues: CASSPRQGSFYEQYF. Full variable domain (remainder filled in from reference TRBV28 and TRBJ2-7): DVKVTQSSRYLVKRTGEKVFLECVQDMDHENMFWYRQDPGLGLRLIYFSYDVKMKEKGDIPEGYSVSREKKERFSLILESASTNQTSMYLCASSPRQGSFYEQYFGPGTRLTVT.

This clonotype has a handful of counts. The chain carries TRBV12-3 or TRBV12-4 and TRBJ1-2; 7 bases are shared with TRBD1. Trimming cost V 4 bases and J 7 bases; bases outside gene matches: 15. This CDR3 has 16 residues. This CDR3 is CASSYRQGRIGGGYTF. The CDR3 nucleotides are TGTGCCAGCAGTTACCGACAGGGAAGAATTGGGGGTGGCTACACCTTC.

The rearrangement uses TRBV19 and TRBJ2-7; D gene ambiguous. Between the trimmed V and J ends, which lost 5 bases and 4 bases, there was a span of 12 bases. Germline lookup yields CDR1 LNHDA and CDR2 SQIVND (reference sequence). This CDR3 region has 13 residues. CDR3 in amino acids: CASSPNLKYEQYF. As DNA, the CDR3 is TGTGCCAGTAGTCCAAACTTGAAATACGAGCAGTACTTC.

This clonotype was observed many times. The CDR3 DNA is TGTGCCAGCAGCTTAACAGGGGGCTACGAGCAGTACTTC. It codes for CASSLTGGYEQYF. The chain uses TRBV27 and TRBJ2-7; 8 bases match TRBD1. Germline V CDR1 and CDR2: MNHEY, SMNVEV (reference sequence). This CDR3 is built from 13 residues. V dropped 6 bases and J dropped 3; count of bases not matched to a gene: 4.

This clonotype was found a few times. The rearrangement links TRBV20-1 to TRBJ2-4, with a weak D call TRBD1 (5 bases). Germline-derived CDR1 and CDR2 are DFQATT and SNEGSKA (reference sequence). The CDR3 has 14 residues. Trimming took off 1 base at V and 7 bases at J, with 14 bases between the two ends. CDR3 sequence: CSARVVGRINIQYF. In nucleotides, the CDR3 is TGCAGTGCTAGAGTCGTGGGGCGAATCAACATTCAGTACTTC.

This sequence joins TRBV4-3 and TRBJ2-3, with D perhaps given as TRBD1 or TRBD2 (5 bases each). This CDR3 comprises 13 residues. Germline assignment: CDR1 LGHNA and CDR2 YSLEER. Trimming took off 1 base at V and 8 bases at J, with 10 bases between the two ends. CDR3 nucleotide sequence: TGCGCCAGCAGCCAAGGAGGGGCCGTTACGCAGTATTTT. This codes for CASSQGGAVTQYF.

This clonotype was detected ten times or more. The gene calls are TRBV10-3 and TRBJ2-5, with TRBD1 as a possible D gene (6 bases). V shed 4 bases and J shed 0 bases, with 9 bases lying between them. The CDR3 spans 14 residues. CDR1 and CDR2 from the germline V gene are ENHRY and SYGVKD. The CDR3 here is CAISGTENQETQYF. For the CDR3, the DNA is TGTGCCATCAGTGGGACAGAAAACCAAGAGACCCAGTACTTC.

The rearrangement joins TRBV10-3 to TRBJ1-5; possible D gene TRBD1, 6 bases. The CDR3 extends over 14 amino acids. From germline, CDR1 is ENHRY and CDR2 SYGVKD. Between the trimmed V and J ends, which lost 6 bases and 1 base, there was a span of 10 bases. CDR3 sequence: CAIRNGQSNQPQHF. CDR3 in DNA: TGTGCCATCAGAAACGGACAGAGCAATCAGCCCCAGCATTTT.

This chain joins TRBV5-1 and TRBJ1-6; no clear D gene. Germline V gene sequence: CDR1 SGHRS, CDR2 YFSETQ. CDR3 length: 15 residues. The ends were cut back, 0 bases at V and 5 bases at J, with 9 bases in the middle. The CDR3 protein is CASSLDGRNNSPLHF. CDR3 bases: TGCGCCAGCAGCTTGGACGGCAGAAATAATTCACCCCTCCACTTT. The variable domain in full, completed from reference TRBV5-1 and TRBJ1-6, reads KAGVTQTPRYLIKTRGQQVTLSCSPISGHRSVSWYQQTPGQGLQFLFEYFSETQRNKGNFPGRFSGRQFSNSRSEMNVSTLELGDSALYLCASSLDGRNNSPLHFGNGTRLTVT.

The chain links TRBV5-1 to TRBJ2-2, with D possibly called TRBD1 or TRBD2 (5 bases each). Germline V CDR1 and CDR2: SGHRS, YFSETQ. This CDR3 is built from 15 residues. The ends were cut back, 4 bases at V and 0 bases at J, with 10 bases in the middle. In nucleotides, the CDR3 is TGCGCCAGCAGCACCGGGACCGCGAACACCGGGGAGCTGTTTTTT. The encoded protein is CASSTGTANTGELFF.

The chain joins TRBV27 to TRBJ1-6, with TRBD1 identical over 7 bases. V shed 3 bases, J shed 9 bases, and the junction held 2 bases outside the gene matches. Germline CDR1 and CDR2: MNHEY and SMNVEV (reference sequence). The CDR3 extends over 13 amino acids. The CDR3 nucleotides read TGTGCCAGCAGTTTCCCAGGGGGTTCACCCCTCCACTTT. Amino acids: CASSFPGGSPLHF.

This clonotype was observed a few times. The chain employs TRBV20-1 and TRBJ2-1, with 10 bases aligning to TRBD2. V lost 2 bases to trimming and J lost 0 bases; unmatched junction nucleotides: 7. CDR3 size: 17 residues. Germline assignment: CDR1 DFQATT and CDR2 SNEGSKA (reference sequence). As DNA, the CDR3 is TGCAGTGCTAGACATCCTAGCGGGGGACACTCCTACAATGAGCAGTTCTTC. Amino acids: CSARHPSGGHSYNEQFF.

The chain uses TRBV7-3 and TRBJ2-3; TRBD1 agrees at 9 bases. This CDR3 is 15 amino acids long. Germline V gives CDR1 SGHTA, CDR2 FQGTGA. Trimming removed 5 bases from V and 3 bases from J; junction bases left unmatched: 6. The CDR3 protein is CASSRNRGQTDTQYF. CDR3 nucleotide sequence: TGTGCCAGCAGCCGTAACAGGGGGCAGACAGATACGCAGTATTTT.

In its sample, this clonotype was seen a few times. CDR3 DNA sequence: TGTGCCAGCAGTACGCAATTAGTGACTAGGAAAGAGACCCAGTACTTC. Translation gives CASSTQLVTRKETQYF. The gene calls are TRBV28 and TRBJ2-5; D possibly corresponds to TRBD2 (6 bases). The CDR3 consists of 16 residues. Germline CDR1 and CDR2: MDHEN and SYDVKM. The germline V and J ends were trimmed by 5 bases and 3 bases, with 19 bases remaining between them.

In its sample, this clonotype was seen a few times. J is TRBJ2-5 and V is TRBV7-2, with 9 bases matching TRBD1. The CDR3 has 15 residues. Germline CDR1 reads SGHTA; CDR2 reads FQGNSA. Trimming took 5 bases from V and 4 from J; bases not matched to a gene: 8. Written as DNA, the CDR3 is TGTGCCAGCAGCATTACGACAGGGGGGAGAGAGACCCAGTACTTC. It specifies CASSITTGGRETQYF.

The chain links TRBV10-3 to TRBJ1-2, with D possibly matching TRBD1 (6 bases). Germline V lookup: CDR1 ENHRY, CDR2 SYGVKD. Trimming removed 4 bases from V and 7 bases from J, with 16 bases in between. CDR3 length: 14 amino acids. The DNA for the CDR3 is TGTGCCATCAGTGGCGGGCAGGGGATCTCTGGCTACACCTTC. It specifies CAISGGQGISGYTF.

This clonotype turned up a few times. The V gene is TRBV10-3, the J gene TRBJ2-7; 13 positions match TRBD2. Germline V gene data show CDR1 as ENHRY and CDR2 as SYGVKD. The CDR3 consists of 15 residues. Trimming at V came to 6 bases and at J to 4 bases, leaving 6 bases not matched to a gene. CDR3 protein: CAIRETGLAGYEQYF. The CDR3 DNA reads TGTGCCATCAGAGAGACGGGACTAGCGGGGTACGAGCAGTACTTC.

The genes are TRBV20-1 and TRBJ2-2; TRBD1 matches at 9 bases. Germline CDR1 DFQATT, CDR2 SNEGSKA (reference sequence). This CDR3 has 14 residues. After removal of 6 bases from V and 4 bases from J, the junction contained 6 bases not matched to a gene. CDR3 in amino acids: CSANDRGSTGELFF. The CDR3 DNA reads TGCAGTGCCAACGACAGGGGGAGCACCGGGGAGCTGTTTTTT.

This clonotype was observed a few times. The chain links TRBV7-9 to TRBJ2-5; tentative D call: TRBD1 (7 bases). This CDR3 contains 15 residues. Germline lookup yields CDR1 SEHNR and CDR2 FQNEAQ (reference sequence). Trimming shortened V by 1 base and J by 1 base, and 10 bases separated the two germline ends. The CDR3 protein is CASSLGGTVQETQYF. DNA for the CDR3: TGTGCCAGCAGCTTAGGCGGGACAGTCCAAGAGACCCAGTACTTC.